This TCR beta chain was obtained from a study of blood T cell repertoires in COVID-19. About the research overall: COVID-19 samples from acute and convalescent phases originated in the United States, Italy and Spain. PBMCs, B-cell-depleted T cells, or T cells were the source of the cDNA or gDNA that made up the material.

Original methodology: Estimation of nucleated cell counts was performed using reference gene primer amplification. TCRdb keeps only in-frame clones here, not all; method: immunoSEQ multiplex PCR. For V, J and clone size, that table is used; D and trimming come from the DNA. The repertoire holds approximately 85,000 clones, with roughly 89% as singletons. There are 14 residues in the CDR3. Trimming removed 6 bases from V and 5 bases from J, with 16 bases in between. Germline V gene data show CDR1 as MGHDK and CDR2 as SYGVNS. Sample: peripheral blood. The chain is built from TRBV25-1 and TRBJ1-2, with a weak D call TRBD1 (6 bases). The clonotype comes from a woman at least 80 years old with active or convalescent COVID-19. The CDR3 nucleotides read TGTGCCAGCAGCGCTTATGGGGGCAGGTATGGCTACACCTTC. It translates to CASSAYGGRYGYTF.